The T cell receptor (beta chain) under discussion was sequenced for a study of T cells in Graves' hyperthyroidism and ophthalmopathy. This clonotype has at least ten counts. RNA transcripts gave rise to amplified TCR beta CDR3 regions. An initial round of RT-PCR targeting the TCR CDR3 relied on the HTBI primer set. TCRdb recomputed calls from the multiplex PCR reads with MiXCR, one row per CDR3 protein. The sample yields 500,000 to 800,000 distinct CDR3 sequences, 13% to 15% seen once. CDR3 length equals 14 residues. Per the germline V gene, CDR1 is MNHEY and CDR2 is SVGEGT. V gave up 7 bases and J gave up 3 bases; unmatched junction bases: 9.

The chain carries TRBV6-2 or TRBV6-3 and TRBJ2-7; the match to TRBD1 covers 7 bases. The sequence was obtained from a woman aged 45 to 65 with Graves' ophthalmopathy. Sequenced material: blood. This CDR3 reads CASNLDRAFYEQYF. CDR3 nucleotides: TGTGCCAGCAACCTAGACAGGGCGTTCTACGAGCAGTACTTC.